What follows describes a single T cell receptor beta chain. Its antigen is unidentified. The length of the CDR3 is 17 residues. Germline values: CDR1 SGHNT, CDR2 YYREEE (reference sequence). V lost 0 bases and J lost 2; bases outside the gene matches: 4. This entry is derived from a study of T cell responses to AZD1222 COVID-19 vaccine. Clones were sequenced by immunoSEQ multiplex PCR, and TCRdb holds only the in-frame ones, with some missing. The table shows roughly 120,000 clones, with 88% occurring only once. Study-wide results and limits: Just six people given AZD1222 tested seropositive at baseline.

The origin of this receptor is an adult in good health. The chain uses TRBV5-4 and TRBJ2-3; 12 bases agree with TRBD2. The starting material was peripheral blood, obtained on day 0 of AZD1222 vaccination. CDR3 nucleotide sequence: TGTGCCAGCAGCTTGGGGGCTAGCGGGAGGGCCACAGATACGCAGTATTTT. The encoded protein is CASSLGASGRATDTQYF.